This T cell receptor (beta chain) was documented in a study of blood T cell repertoires in COVID-19 (dated by TCRdb to 2020 to 2022). Study-wide context: Samples covering the acute and convalescent phases of COVID-19 were provided by collaborators in the United States, Italy and Spain. Deeply sampled blood TCRbeta repertoires from subjects exposed to, actively infected with, or recovered from COVID-19 were included in the dataset. Where available, HLA class I and class II types were taken from metadata supplied by the sample provider and were not determined by assay-based typing. The prospective study material was composed of cDNA or gDNA derived from T cells, B-cell-depleted T cells, or PBMCs. The repertoires were released in a freely available public database meant as a resource for research on the immune response to SARS-CoV-2. The samples were drawn from two sources: the first 160 participants of the ongoing ImmuneRACE study, and 1,000 to 1,500 subjects contributed by 6 global collaborators. A de-identified subject ID, COVID-19 status, age in years and sex were almost always included in the sample metadata.

Relative to germline, V is missing 3 bases and J is missing 1 base, with 7 bases of the junction outside any gene match. Including the terminal cysteine and phenylalanine, the CDR3 comprises 16 residues. Here the CDR3 DNA is all that survives: 48 bases in frame from base 1. CDR1 and CDR2 were assigned from the germline V gene as SGHRS and YFSETQ. The study at large found these results: The amount of clinical and demographic metadata varied by source and participant and was provided uncurated.

TCRbeta CDR3 regions were amplified from genomic DNA using the immunoSEQ Assay, a bias-controlled multiplex PCR. In the original analysis: The number of nucleated cells in each sample was estimated from the amplification of reference gene primers within the assay. To quantify the absolute abundance of each unique TCRbeta CDR3 rearrangement, sequence reads were collapsed and filtered. For each sample, productive Simpson clonality was calculated as the square root of Simpson's diversity index across productive rearrangements. Sourced from immuneACCESS, this table was stored by TCRdb with only in-frame sequences that have V and J called. A share of the clones is absent; for the studies checked, an unresolved V gene accounts for under half, and the remainder has no known explanation. V and J calls and clone size are as listed in that table; D and trimming were resolved from the DNA. The sample profile shows 190,000 or so clones; about 81% of them were found once. The top ten clones comprise roughly 10% of the sample.

This clone came up a few times. This clone's antigen is unknown. The sample holds no much larger clone one base away, and base qualities are not on file. One collaborating source in Seattle enrolled patients while the patients were actively infected and followed the patients over time throughout the course of disease. Whole blood was collected in K2EDTA tubes by collaborating institutions according to the institutions' own protocols. Collaborator samples were shipped for TCRbeta analysis as frozen whole blood, isolated PBMCs, or DNA extracted from either sample type. Recombination connected TRBV5-1 to TRBJ1-1; the junction holds 9 bases that match TRBD1. The TCR sequence derives from a woman older than 75 with COVID-19, enrolled during active disease. Sequenced sample: peripheral blood. This receptor has the CDR3 CASSYGQGMGNTEAFF. The DNA sequence is given as TGCGCCAGCAGCTACGGACAGGGGATGGGGAACACTGAAGCTTTCTTT.